This T cell receptor beta chain was sequenced for a study of shared clonotypes between healthy human individuals. As for the study in general: The donors, two women and a few men, were aged 18 to 49.

Findings of the study overall: Non-shared clonotypes showed lower generation probabilities than clonotypes common to all four donors.

Trimming pared 4 bases from V and 0 bases from J, leaving 17 bases between. Germline lookup yields CDR1 MDHEN and CDR2 SYDVKM. CDR3 size: 17 residues. As for this clone: The antigen remains undetermined.

Several immunoSEQ plates held equal portions of the genomic DNA taken from each subset. The assay was immunoSEQ multiplex PCR, and TCRdb's table has in-frame clones only and misses some. Of millions of clones in the sample, 90% to 95% are singletons; the top ten hold about 1.5%. CD45RO negativity and positive selection for CCR7 defined naive CD8 cells, a population that excluded terminally differentiated effector memory CD45RA+ cells. Material for sequencing was naive CD8+ T cells from PBMCs. V usage is TRBV28 and J usage is TRBJ2-3, with D hard to call. The origin of this receptor is a man aged 18 to 35 in good health. Some clones in this sample may be carry-over from other donors' samples. The CDR3 DNA follows: TGTGCCAGCAGTTCCGCCCGTTTCGTGGTTAGCACAGATACGCAGTATTTT. Its protein product is CASSSARFVVSTDTQYF.